This TCR beta chain comes out of a study of CD8 T cells in ankylosing spondylitis. Quantitative molecular-barcoded 5'-RACE generated the TCR beta libraries. Via MiXCR, TCRdb re-called the 5' RACE reads, giving one row per CDR3 protein. The sample has about 250,000 distinct CDR3 sequences, 30% to 40% seen once. The V end was cut by 6 bases, the J end by 12 bases, with 19 bases between. The CDR3 contains 13 residues. General observations from the study: Matched synovial fluid from ankylosing spondylitis patients was reported to be enriched for disease-linked clones.

To note about this clonotype: What it binds is not known.

The sample was blood, either unsorted or a sorted T cell fraction (not recorded which). This chain connects TRBV12-3 or TRBV12-4 to TRBJ2-3, with D maybe TRBD1 (6 bases). The clonotype was recovered from a male donor with ankylosing spondylitis or in good health (not recorded which). Written as DNA, the CDR3 is TGTGCCAGCAGCCCTACAGGGTTGGGGGAACAGTATTTT. It codes for CASSPTGLGEQYF.